Each of the 18 T cell receptor beta chains below was sequenced from the same sample in a study of radiation and T cells in renal cell carcinoma. Time point denoted: blood 2 weeks post-SBRT. Treatment given: 15 Gy SBRT to primary tumor, nephrectomy 4 weeks later. Profiled with immunoSEQ multiplex PCR; TCRdb holds only in-frame clones, not every one. The sample has 100,000 to 150,000 clones, 88% seen once. Specimen: blood, collected from a patient whose treatment included radiotherapy and nephrectomy. These receptors all come from a woman between 70 and 85 years old with renal cell carcinoma.

This chain joins TRBV18 and TRBJ2-1; perhaps TRBD1 as D (5 bases). The CDR3 extends over 15 amino acids. CDR1 and CDR2 from the germline V gene are KGHSH and LQKENI. V shed 1 base and J shed 2 bases, with 9 bases lying between them. The DNA for the CDR3 is TGTGCCAGCTCACCACGGGCAGGGACCTACAATGAGCAGTTCTTC. It codes for CASSPRAGTYNEQFF.

The chain couples TRBV29-1 to TRBJ2-6; 9 nucleotides match TRBD1. This CDR3 has 18 residues. Trimming cost V 0 bases and J 0 bases; bases outside gene matches: 6. Germline V CDR1 and CDR2: SQVTM, ANQGSEA. CDR3 loop: CSVEDRGQGRSGANVLTF. The CDR3 nucleotides read TGCAGCGTTGAAGATAGGGGACAGGGCCGCTCTGGGGCCAACGTCCTGACTTTC.

J is TRBJ2-7 and V is TRBV2, with 11 bases fitting TRBD2. Germline V gene sequence: CDR1 SNHLY, CDR2 FYNNEI. Trimming took 5 bases from V and 1 from J; bases not matched to a gene: 7. The CDR3 consists of 16 residues. The CDR3 region is CASSTSGGAFSYEQYF. CDR3 nucleotide sequence: TGTGCCAGCAGTACTAGCGGGGGAGCTTTTTCCTACGAGCAGTACTTC.

The J gene is TRBJ1-5, the V gene TRBV6-1, with D unresolved. Germline-derived CDR1 and CDR2 are MNHNS and SASEGT. The CDR3 is 13 residues long. Trimming removed 4 bases at V and 2 bases at J, with 6 bases between. CDR3 amino acids: CASSADGNQPQHF. The CDR3 region has the DNA TGTGCCAGCAGTGCCGACGGCAATCAGCCCCAGCATTTT.

This chain uses TRBV19 with TRBJ1-6; D is unclear. Germline V gives CDR1 LNHDA, CDR2 SQIVND (reference sequence). With 0 bases removed from V and 0 bases from J, the gap between germline ends came to 12 bases. This CDR3 is 18 amino acids long. As DNA, the CDR3 is TGTGCCAGTAGTATAGAGAGACCCGGGAGCTCCTATAATTCACCCCTCCACTTT. Translating gives CASSIERPGSSYNSPLHF.

This clone was seen once. V and J are TRBV5-6 and TRBJ1-6; perhaps TRBD1 as D (6 bases). V shed 4 bases and J shed 3 bases, with 11 bases lying between them. The CDR3 loop spans 15 amino acids. CDR1 SGHDT and CDR2 YYEEEE come from the germline V gene. Written as DNA, the CDR3 is TGTGCCAGCAGCACGGGGGGGCACTATAATTCACCCCTCCACTTT. Translation gives CASSTGGHYNSPLHF.

The rearrangement uses TRBV27 and TRBJ1-1, with D tentatively TRBD1 (5 bases). Germline CDR1 MNHEY, CDR2 SMNVEV (reference sequence). V lost 6 bases and J 5 bases, leaving 16 bases between the germline ends. CDR3 length: 14 residues. The CDR3 sequence: CASSRDSRRTEAFF. Here the CDR3 DNA reads TGTGCCAGCAGCCGCGACAGTAGGCGGACTGAAGCTTTCTTT.

This clone showed up just a few times. The CDR3 DNA follows: TGTGCCAGCAGCTTGAGGGGGCTCTATGGCTACACCTTC. It yields the protein CASSLRGLYGYTF. The rearrangement joins TRBV7-2 to TRBJ1-2, with 7 bases that match TRBD1. V was pared by 3 bases and J by 4 bases, with 2 bases of the junction left unmatched. There are 13 residues in the CDR3. CDR1 is SGHTA and CDR2 is FQGNSA in the germline V gene. The full variable domain, completed using reference TRBV7-2 and TRBJ1-2, is GAGVSQSPSNKVTEKGKDVELRCDPISGHTALYWYRQSLGQGLEFLIYFQGNSAPDKSGLPSDRFSAERTGGSVSTLTIQRTQQEDSAVYLCASSLRGLYGYTFGSGTRLTVV.

The V and J genes are TRBV2 and TRBJ2-7, with 7 bases identical to TRBD2. The V gene's germline CDR1 is SNHLY and CDR2 FYNNEI. This CDR3 is built from 12 residues. The J segment lost 5 bases and the V segment lost 6 bases, leaving 4 bases of the junction unmatched. The CDR3 DNA is TGTGCCAGCAGCACCGGGGGGAACGAGCAGTACTTC. Amino acids: CASSTGGNEQYF.

The J gene is TRBJ2-1, the V gene TRBV9; no firm D call. Trimming shortened V by 1 base and J by 7 bases, and 6 bases separated the two germline ends. The V gene's germline CDR1 is SGDLS and CDR2 YYNGEE. The CDR3 is made up of 12 amino acids. CDR3 bases: TGTGCCAGCAGCGTAACTCCAAATGAGCAGTTCTTC. This codes for CASSVTPNEQFF.

The V and J genes are TRBV10-3 and TRBJ2-3; 9 bases line up with TRBD2. Germline CDR1 and CDR2: ENHRY and SYGVKD. This CDR3 is built from 16 residues. After removal of 1 base from V and 4 bases from J, the junction contained 6 bases not matched to a gene. CDR3 in DNA: TGTGCCATCAGTGAGTTTCGGCGGGGGGGCCCAGATACGCAGTATTTT. This codes for CAISEFRRGGPDTQYF.

The rearrangement links TRBV9 to TRBJ2-3; D might be TRBD1 (6 bases). Trimming took off 3 bases at V and 4 bases at J, with 15 bases between the two ends. Germline loops: CDR1 SGDLS, CDR2 YYNGEE. This CDR3 is 15 amino acids long. The CDR3 DNA is TGTGCCAGCAGCGCCCAGGGGAGCTTCTCAGATACGCAGTATTTT. It is translated as CASSAQGSFSDTQYF.

This chain uses TRBV4-2 with TRBJ2-2, with D unclear. The CDR3 loop spans 14 amino acids. Trimming left V 1 base short and J 6 bases short, with 9 bases between. Germline CDR1 reads LGHNA; CDR2 reads YNFKEQ. The CDR3 sequence is CASSQGSYPGELFF. In nucleotides, the CDR3 is TGTGCCAGCAGCCAAGGAAGTTATCCCGGGGAGCTGTTTTTT.

The CDR3 here is CASSENTEAFF. The CDR3 nucleotides read TGTGCCAGCAGCGAGAACACTGAAGCTTTCTTT. The V call is TRBV11-3, the J call TRBJ1-1, with D uncertain. V was cut by 5 bases and J by 1 base, with 2 bases left in between. The germline V gene has CDR1 SGHNT and CDR2 YENEEA. CDR3 length equals 11 residues.

The chain recombines TRBV5-6 with TRBJ1-1; D ambiguous. The V and J ends lost 1 base and 0 bases respectively, with 13 bases between them. Germline values: CDR1 SGHDT, CDR2 YYEEEE. The CDR3 sequence is 16 residues long. CDR3 loop: CASSLLGPTVNTEAFF. The CDR3 DNA reads as TGTGCCAGCAGCTTGCTTGGTCCAACGGTGAACACTGAAGCTTTCTTT. Full variable domain (outside the CDR3, taken from reference TRBV5-6 and TRBJ1-1): DAGVTQSPTHLIKTRGQQVTLRCSPKSGHDTVSWYQQALGQGPQFIFQYYEEEERQRGNFPDRFSGHQFPNYSSELNVNALLLGDSALYLCASSLLGPTVNTEAFFGQGTRLTVV.

The rearrangement uses TRBV5-1 and TRBJ2-3; 11 nucleotides line up with TRBD2. With 0 bases clipped from V and 4 bases from J, the junction kept 4 bases outside the gene matches. Germline loops: CDR1 SGHRS, CDR2 YFSETQ. This CDR3 region has 16 residues. CDR3 in DNA: TGCGCCAGCAGCTTGGTTCTAGCGGGGGGTTCAGATACGCAGTATTTT. It encodes CASSLVLAGGSDTQYF.

This chain links TRBV30 with TRBJ1-2; D is uncertain. The V end lost 0 bases, the J end lost 4 bases, and 12 bases lay between the germline ends. Per germline, CDR1 GTSNPN and CDR2 SVGIG (reference sequence). CDR3 size: 14 residues. CDR3 nucleotides: TGTGCCTGGAGTGTTGATAGCCCCAGCTATGGCTACACCTTC. This sequence encodes CAWSVDSPSYGYTF.

V usage is TRBV7-2 and J usage is TRBJ2-3; the match to TRBD2 covers 7 bases. Germline V gene data show CDR1 as SGHTA and CDR2 as FQGNSA. V shed 5 bases and J 2 bases; nucleotides not matched to a gene: 7. This CDR3 comprises 15 residues. CDR3 nucleotide sequence: TGTGCCAGCAGCACAAGCGGGGAGAACACAGATACGCAGTATTTT. It is translated as CASSTSGENTDTQYF.